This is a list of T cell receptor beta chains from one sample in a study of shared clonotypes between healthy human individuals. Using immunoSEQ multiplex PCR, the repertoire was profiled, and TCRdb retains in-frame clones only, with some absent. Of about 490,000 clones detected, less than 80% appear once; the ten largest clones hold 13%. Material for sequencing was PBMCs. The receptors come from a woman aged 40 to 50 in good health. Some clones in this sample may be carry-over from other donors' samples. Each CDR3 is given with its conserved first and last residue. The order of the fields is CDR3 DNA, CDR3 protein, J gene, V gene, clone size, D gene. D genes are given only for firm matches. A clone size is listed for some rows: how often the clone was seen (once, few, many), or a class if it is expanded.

CDR3nt: TGTGCCAGCAGTTCCCCTCCAAACCTCCTGGGGAACATTCAGTACTTC
CDR3aa: CASSSPPNLLGNIQYF
j_gene: TRBJ2-4
v_gene: TRBV27
abundance: NA
d_gene: NA

CDR3nt: TGTGCCAGCAGCTCCGAAACCGGGGAGCTGTTTTTT
CDR3aa: CASSSETGELFF
j_gene: TRBJ2-2
v_gene: TRBV7-9
abundance: NA
d_gene: NA

CDR3nt: TGTGCCAGCAGTTCCTTCAGGGGAAGCGCAGATACGCAGTATTTT
CDR3aa: CASSSFRGSADTQYF
j_gene: TRBJ2-3
v_gene: TRBV6-5
abundance: NA
d_gene: NA

CDR3nt: TGTGCCATCAAGCGACTAGCGGACTCCTACGAGCAGTACTTC
CDR3aa: CAIKRLADSYEQYF
j_gene: TRBJ2-7
v_gene: TRBV10-3
abundance: NA
d_gene: TRBD2

CDR3nt: TGTGCCAGCGGACAGGGTTTTGAGACCCAGTACTTC
CDR3aa: CASGQGFETQYF
j_gene: TRBJ2-5
v_gene: TRBV5-4
abundance: NA
d_gene: TRBD1

CDR3nt: TGTGCCAGCAAGGGACTAGCGAACACAGATACGCAGTATTTT
CDR3aa: CASKGLANTDTQYF
j_gene: TRBJ2-3
v_gene: TRBV2
abundance: NA
d_gene: TRBD2

CDR3nt: TGCGCCAGCAGCCCGGCACAGGGGGCCGCGGAGACCCAGTACTTC
CDR3aa: CASSPAQGAAETQYF
j_gene: TRBJ2-5
v_gene: TRBV5-1
abundance: NA
d_gene: TRBD1

CDR3nt: TGTGCCAGCAGCGCCCCCCGACAGTTCCCAAGGGGGGAGCAGTTCTTC
CDR3aa: CASSAPRQFPRGEQFF
j_gene: TRBJ2-1
v_gene: TRBV5-6
abundance: NA
d_gene: NA

CDR3nt: TGTGCCAGCAGCGTGGGACAGGGGTTCGAGCAGTACTTC
CDR3aa: CASSVGQGFEQYF
j_gene: TRBJ2-7
v_gene: TRBV6-1
abundance: NA
d_gene: TRBD1

CDR3nt: TGTGCCAGCAAACCGGCCGGGACAGGGAATCAGCCCCAGCATTTT
CDR3aa: CASKPAGTGNQPQHF
j_gene: TRBJ1-5
v_gene: TRBV2
abundance: NA
d_gene: TRBD1

CDR3nt: TGTGCCAGCAGGTACCCTCATAGTCCGAGTAATGAAAAACTGTTTTTT
CDR3aa: CASRYPHSPSNEKLFF
j_gene: TRBJ1-4
v_gene: TRBV28
abundance: NA
d_gene: NA

CDR3nt: TGTGCCACCTCCAGACCAGAACGGTATGGCTACACCTTC
CDR3aa: CATSRPERYGYTF
j_gene: TRBJ1-2
v_gene: TRBV28
abundance: NA
d_gene: NA

CDR3nt: TGCGCCAGCAGTGCCCGAACGGACGGCGACGAGCAGTACTTC
CDR3aa: CASSARTDGDEQYF
j_gene: TRBJ2-7
v_gene: TRBV10-1
abundance: NA
d_gene: NA

CDR3nt: TGTGCCAGCAGCCTTAGCCGACAGGGGGGGTACAATGAGCAGTTCTTC
CDR3aa: CASSLSRQGGYNEQFF
j_gene: TRBJ2-1
v_gene: TRBV13
abundance: NA
d_gene: TRBD1

CDR3nt: TGTGCCTGGAAAGGACAGGGGGCTAGCAATCAGCCCCAGCATTTT
CDR3aa: CAWKGQGASNQPQHF
j_gene: TRBJ1-5
v_gene: TRBV30
abundance: few
d_gene: TRBD1

CDR3nt: TGTGCCAGCACCTCCGAGGGGGACACCGGGGAGCTGTTTTTT
CDR3aa: CASTSEGDTGELFF
j_gene: TRBJ2-2
v_gene: TRBV6-5
abundance: NA
d_gene: NA

CDR3nt: TGTGCCAGCAGTCCTCAGGCGGGAAACATTCAGTACTTC
CDR3aa: CASSPQAGNIQYF
j_gene: TRBJ2-4
v_gene: TRBV6-6
abundance: NA
d_gene: NA

CDR3nt: TGTGCCAGCAGCGAGGGACTAGCGGAGAATTACGAGCAGTACTTC
CDR3aa: CASSEGLAENYEQYF
j_gene: TRBJ2-7
v_gene: TRBV9
abundance: NA
d_gene: TRBD2

CDR3nt: TGTGCCAGCAGCGTAGGGCCGACCGGGGAGCTGTTTTTT
CDR3aa: CASSVGPTGELFF
j_gene: TRBJ2-2
v_gene: TRBV9
abundance: NA
d_gene: NA

CDR3nt: TGTGCCAGCAGCAGAAGGACAGTCGGAGAGACCCAGTACTTC
CDR3aa: CASSRRTVGETQYF
j_gene: TRBJ2-5
v_gene: TRBV11-2
abundance: NA
d_gene: NA

CDR3nt: TGTGCCAGTAGGATCCGCGGGGAGGCTGAAGCTTTCTTT
CDR3aa: CASRIRGEAEAFF
j_gene: TRBJ1-1
v_gene: TRBV19
abundance: NA
d_gene: NA

CDR3nt: TGCGCCAGCAGCCAAAACTACCCTAGCACAGATACGCAGTATTTT
CDR3aa: CASSQNYPSTDTQYF
j_gene: TRBJ2-3
v_gene: TRBV4-3
abundance: once
d_gene: NA

CDR3nt: TGTGCCAGCTCACCAGGGGGGGACCCTAGCAATCAGCCCCAGCATTTT
CDR3aa: CASSPGGDPSNQPQHF
j_gene: TRBJ1-5
v_gene: TRBV18
abundance: few
d_gene: NA

CDR3nt: TGTGCCAGTAGCCTTTCTCAGGGCCAAGAGACCCAGTACTTC
CDR3aa: CASSLSQGQETQYF
j_gene: TRBJ2-5
v_gene: TRBV19
abundance: NA
d_gene: NA